This is a list of T cell receptor beta chains from one sample in a study of T cells in Graves' hyperthyroidism and ophthalmopathy. One entry per CDR3 protein results from TCRdb running MiXCR on the multiplex PCR reads. The sample lists 270,000 or so distinct CDR3 sequences; about 16% were seen once. Sequencing was done on a sample of blood. These TCRs come from a woman aged 50 to 65 with Graves' hyperthyroidism that later progressed to Graves' ophthalmopathy. Both conserved end residues are trimmed from each CDR3. Only part of the rows carry a size: once, few, many, or a class if the clone is expanded.

V	size	J	CDR3
TRBV18	.	TRBJ1-2	ASSPPGQGQSYT
TRBV28	once	TRBJ1-5	ASVPTGRRPQH
TRBV20-1	many	TRBJ2-5	SARDGRNQETQY
TRBV7-8	.	TRBJ2-1	ASSVTSGRAHNEQF
TRBV13	many	TRBJ2-7	ASSLGQAEEQY
TRBV6-1	.	TRBJ1-5	ASRNRGGNQPQH
TRBV5-1	many	TRBJ2-3	ASSQGKYTDTQY
TRBV20-1	many	TRBJ1-1	SALNLGYNTEAF
TRBV7-2	few	TRBJ2-7	ASSEGLAGYEQY
TRBV5-1	many	TRBJ2-1	ASSLELRNEQF
TRBV28	many	TRBJ2-1	ASAFASGTNEQF
TRBV5-1	.	TRBJ2-5	ASSLRDRVQTQY
TRBV27	many	TRBJ1-5	ASTGSLQPQH
TRBV28	many	TRBJ2-1	ASSEWNEQF
TRBV30	.	TRBJ2-7	AWRLAGAHEQY
TRBV29-1	few	TRBJ1-1	SVGTGGRTEAF
TRBV6-1	few	TRBJ2-7	ASREISAPYEQY
TRBV7-2	.	TRBJ1-3	ASSLRTGSGNTIY
TRBV2	many	TRBJ2-1	ASSVTSSYNEQF